The 18 T cell receptor beta chains reported below all come from one sample, sequenced in a study of identifying expanded T cells in peripheral blood. Sequencing used immunoSEQ multiplex PCR; TCRdb keeps in-frame clones, though not all of them. The sample yields 100,000 or so clones, more than 85% seen once. Sequencing was done on a sample of blood. The receptors stem from a person aged 18 to 75 in good health.

The chain is built from TRBV6-5 and TRBJ2-2, with 8 bases fitting TRBD2. With 2 bases clipped from V and 3 bases from J, the junction kept 2 bases outside the gene matches. Germline values: CDR1 MNHEY, CDR2 SVGAGI. The CDR3 totals 15 residues. The CDR3 is CASSYLGGDTGELFF. The DNA for the CDR3 is TGTGCCAGCAGTTACCTCGGGGGGGACACCGGGGAGCTGTTTTTT.

V and J are TRBV7-2 and TRBJ2-3; 8 positions agree with TRBD1. Germline values: CDR1 SGHTA, CDR2 FQGNSA. Germline trimming cut 6 bases from V and 0 bases from J; bases unmatched to any gene: 5. The CDR3 runs 15 residues. This CDR3 is CASRYRTGSTDTQYF. CDR3 bases: TGTGCCAGCAGGTACAGGACAGGGAGCACAGATACGCAGTATTTT.

V gene TRBV19 combines with J gene TRBJ1-2; D possibly corresponds to TRBD1 (6 bases). The CDR3 covers 15 residues. The germline CDR1 and CDR2 sequences are LNHDA and SQIVND (reference sequence). Trimming pared 7 bases from V and 6 bases from J, leaving 21 bases between. Here the CDR3 reads CASTPWDQEGDGYTF. CDR3 DNA: TGTGCCAGTACCCCCTGGGACCAGGAGGGGGATGGCTACACCTTC.

About this clone itself: The junction does not match germline at one end; this may be a read error. This chain connects TRBV6-1 to TRBJ2-1; D is perhaps TRBD2 (6 bases). The CDR3 totals 17 residues. Per the germline V gene, CDR1 is MNHNS and CDR2 is SASEGT. CDR3 residues: CAISAPRGNLRYNEQFF. As DNA, the CDR3 is TGTGCCATCAGTGCACCGCGGGGTAACTTAAGGTACAATGAGCAGTTCTTC.

This clone has more than one count but fewer than ten. V gene TRBV2 combines with J gene TRBJ2-7; D remains unclear. Trimming removed 7 bases at V and 2 bases at J, with 6 bases between. CDR3 length: 11 amino acids. In germline, CDR1 is SNHLY, CDR2 FYNNEI. CDR3 loop: CASTTTYEQYF. DNA for the CDR3: TGTGCCAGCACCACTACCTACGAGCAGTACTTC. The full variable domain, rest sourced from reference TRBV2 and TRBJ2-7, is EPEVTQTPSHQVTQMGQEVILRCVPISNHLYFYWYRQILGQKVEFLVSFYNNEISEKSEIFDDQFSVERPDGSNFTLKIRSTKLEDSAMYFCASTTTYEQYFGPGTRLTVT.

CDR3 nucleotide sequence: TGTGCCAGCAGCCAAGATAGGGAAAAGCAGTACTTC. This codes for CASSQDREKQYF. The chain recombines TRBV14 with TRBJ2-7; no clear D gene. Deletions cut 0 bases from V and 8 bases from J, with 8 bases between. The CDR3 is 12 amino acids. The V gene's germline CDR1 is SGHDN and CDR2 FVKESK.

This clone has just one count. J is TRBJ1-2 and V is TRBV7-2; D is unresolved. Trimming took off 1 base at V and 8 bases at J, with 11 bases between the two ends. The CDR3 consists of 13 residues. Germline CDR1 SGHTA, CDR2 FQGNSA. The CDR3 is CASSLVGLGGYTF. CDR3 sequence (DNA): TGTGCCAGCAGCTTAGTTGGTCTAGGGGGCTACACCTTC.

The chain joins TRBV19 to TRBJ2-2; a possible D gene is TRBD1 (5 bases). Trimming left V 3 bases short and J 0 bases short, with 8 bases between. The CDR3 sequence is 15 residues long. Germline-derived CDR1 and CDR2 are LNHDA and SQIVND (reference sequence). CDR3 DNA: TGTGCCAGTAGTATTCCGGACACGAACACCGGGGAGCTGTTTTTT. This sequence encodes CASSIPDTNTGELFF.

This clone was observed once. The genes are TRBV6-5 and TRBJ1-2; the D gene is possibly TRBD1 (6 bases). The V end lost 2 bases, the J end lost 4 bases, and 11 bases lay between the germline ends. CDR1 is MNHEY and CDR2 is SVGAGI in the germline V gene. The CDR3 sequence is 14 residues long. The CDR3 coding sequence is TGTGCCAGCAGTTACGGGGGCCGGGGCTATGGCTACACCTTC. Translation gives CASSYGGRGYGYTF.

The chain combines TRBV6-5 with TRBJ1-2; D call uncertain. This CDR3 has 14 amino acids. The germline V gene encodes CDR1 MNHEY and CDR2 SVGAGI. Trimming took 5 bases from V and 4 from J, leaving 14 bases between them. The CDR3 here is CASSPFHRFYGYTF. CDR3 DNA: TGTGCCAGCAGTCCTTTCCACCGGTTCTATGGCTACACCTTC.

The chain couples TRBV7-2 to TRBJ2-7, with a weak D call TRBD2 (6 bases). CDR3 length: 14 residues. V lost 5 bases and J lost 2, with 13 bases in between. From germline, CDR1 is SGHTA and CDR2 FQGNSA. The CDR3 region is CASSPGDSPYEQYF. In DNA, the CDR3 is TGTGCCAGCAGCCCGGGGGATAGCCCCTACGAGCAGTACTTC.

The gene calls are TRBV10-1 and TRBJ1-2; unclear D gene. The CDR3 spans 11 residues. Trimming removed 6 bases at V and 3 bases at J, with 5 bases between. Germline V lookup: CDR1 WNHNN, CDR2 SYGVQD (reference sequence). CDR3 region: CASSGDYGYTF. Written as DNA, the CDR3 is TGCGCCAGCAGCGGGGACTATGGCTACACCTTC.

Points on this clone: The same CDR3 can be traced to other DNA sequences in this sample. The chain combines TRBV4-3 with TRBJ2-7; tentatively, D is TRBD2 (7 bases). Germline loops: CDR1 LGHNA, CDR2 YSLEER. The CDR3 extends over 15 amino acids. The V end was cut by 2 bases, the J end by 4 bases, with 15 bases between. This CDR3 is CASSQHTGGRYEQYF. The CDR3 coding sequence is TGCGCCAGCAGCCAACATACGGGGGGCAGGTACGAGCAGTACTTC.

The genes are TRBV19 and TRBJ1-1; tentative D call: TRBD1 (6 bases). CDR3 length: 13 residues. Trimming took 8 bases from V and 1 from J, leaving 11 bases between them. Germline V gives CDR1 LNHDA, CDR2 SQIVND (reference sequence). Here the CDR3 reads CASVRTANTEAFF. The CDR3 DNA reads TGTGCCAGTGTAAGGACAGCGAACACTGAAGCTTTCTTT.

This chain joins TRBV5-1 and TRBJ1-1, with D unresolved. The V and J ends lost 0 bases and 0 bases respectively, with 6 bases between them. CDR3 length: 14 amino acids. CDR1 SGHRS and CDR2 YFSETQ come from the germline V gene. In DNA form, the CDR3 reads TGCGCCAGCAGCTTGGTTCCGCTGAACACTGAAGCTTTCTTT. Translated: CASSLVPLNTEAFF.

The chain employs TRBV15 and TRBJ2-1, with 8 positions matching TRBD1. Unmatched junction bases numbered 4, after V lost 2 bases and J lost 10 bases. The germline V gene encodes CDR1 LNHNV and CDR2 YYDKDF (reference sequence). The CDR3 covers 13 residues. DNA of the CDR3: TGTGCCACCAGCAGACCAGGGGGCGAGGAGCAGTTCTTC. It yields the protein CATSRPGGEEQFF. Using reference TRBV15 and TRBJ2-1 for the parts outside the CDR3, the full variable domain is DAMVIQNPRYQVTQFGKPVTLSCSQTLNHNVMYWYQQKSSQAPKLLFHYYDKDFNNEADTPDNFQSRRPNTSFCFLDIRSPGLGDTAMYLCATSRPGGEEQFFGPGTRLTVL.

The chain employs TRBV6-1 and TRBJ2-3; 14 positions match TRBD2. The CDR3 runs 20 residues. Trimming cost V 4 bases and J 1 base; bases outside gene matches: 13. The germline CDR1 and CDR2 sequences are MNHNS and SASEGT. The CDR3 here is CASSALKTSGGAGRTDTQYF. CDR3 sequence (DNA): TGTGCCAGCAGTGCATTAAAGACTAGCGGGGGGGCCGGGCGCACAGATACGCAGTATTTT.

The rearrangement links TRBV2 to TRBJ2-4; TRBD1 might be the D (5 bases). Germline-derived CDR1 and CDR2 are SNHLY and FYNNEI. The CDR3 loop spans 15 amino acids. Between the trimmed V and J ends, which lost 3 bases and 15 bases, there was a span of 24 bases. CDR3 nucleotide sequence: TGTGCCAGCAGTGAGATGGGGCGGCCCCCAACCCATCGGTACTTC. Protein product: CASSEMGRPPTHRYF.